The 6 T cell receptor beta chains reported below all come from one sample, sequenced in a study of cytomegalovirus exposure and HLA in healthy donors. Profiling relied on immunoSEQ multiplex PCR, and the TCRdb table lists in-frame clones only, not all of them. This sample yields roughly 200,000 clones, of which about 89% are seen a single time; approximately 7.7% belongs to the top ten. Sequencing was done on a sample of PBMCs. The receptors come from a man aged 25-45 years in good health and CMV-seropositive.

The chain uses TRBV4-1 and TRBJ2-7, with 11 positions matching TRBD2. Germline CDR1 is MGHRA and CDR2 is YSYEKL. J gave up 4 bases and V 4 bases, and 6 bases lay outside the gene matches. There are 15 residues in the CDR3. CDR3 sequence: CASSLSGTSGYEQYF. The CDR3 coding sequence is TGCGCCAGCAGCCTCTCCGGGACTAGCGGTTACGAGCAGTACTTC.

The genes are TRBV9 and TRBJ2-1; no reliable D call. The length of the CDR3 is 15 residues. Trimming cost V 0 bases and J 3 bases, with 10 bases left between them. Per germline, CDR1 SGDLS and CDR2 YYNGEE. The CDR3 here is CASSVGSGSYNEQFF. The CDR3 region has the DNA TGTGCCAGCAGCGTAGGCTCGGGCAGCTACAATGAGCAGTTCTTC.

The rearrangement uses TRBV14 and TRBJ1-1, with D possibly being TRBD1 (5 bases). The germline V gene encodes CDR1 SGHDN and CDR2 FVKESK. This CDR3 region has 13 residues. Trimming took 0 bases from V and 10 from J, leaving 12 bases between them. Written as DNA, the CDR3 is TGTGCCAGCAGCCAAGATCTGGGGGTTCCAGCTTTCTTT. This encodes CASSQDLGVPAFF.

This clone was seen a single time. The gene calls are TRBV28 and TRBJ2-2, with 7 bases that match TRBD2. The CDR3 sequence is 18 residues long. The germline gives CDR1 MDHEN, CDR2 SYDVKM. V lost 1 base, J lost 0 bases, and 8 bases stayed unmatched. Written as DNA, the CDR3 is TGTGCCAGCAGTTTATCCCTCTTGGGGGGGGCGAACACCGGGGAGCTGTTTTTT. Its translation is CASSLSLLGGANTGELFF. The full variable domain, rest sourced from reference TRBV28 and TRBJ2-2, is DVKVTQSSRYLVKRTGEKVFLECVQDMDHENMFWYRQDPGLGLRLIYFSYDVKMKEKGDIPEGYSVSREKKERFSLILESASTNQTSMYLCASSLSLLGGANTGELFFGEGSRLTVL.

This chain links TRBV4-1 with TRBJ1-4, with 7 bases lining up with TRBD1. This CDR3 is built from 18 residues. The V gene's germline CDR1 is MGHRA and CDR2 YSYEKL. Losses at the gene ends were 3 bases for V and 2 bases for J; bases not matched to a gene: 12. The CDR3 bases are TGCGCCAGCAGCCAGCGGCGACAGGGAAGGGTGACTAATGAAAAACTGTTTTTT. Protein product: CASSQRRQGRVTNEKLFF.

The rearrangement uses TRBV6-5 and TRBJ2-7, with D possibly TRBD2 on 5 matching bases. Germline loops: CDR1 MNHEY, CDR2 SVGAGI. Trimming removed 7 bases at V and 6 bases at J, with 13 bases between. This CDR3 region has 12 residues. The CDR3 region has the DNA TGTGCCAGCACCCCAAACGGGGTCGAGCAGTACTTC. Encoded protein: CASTPNGVEQYF.